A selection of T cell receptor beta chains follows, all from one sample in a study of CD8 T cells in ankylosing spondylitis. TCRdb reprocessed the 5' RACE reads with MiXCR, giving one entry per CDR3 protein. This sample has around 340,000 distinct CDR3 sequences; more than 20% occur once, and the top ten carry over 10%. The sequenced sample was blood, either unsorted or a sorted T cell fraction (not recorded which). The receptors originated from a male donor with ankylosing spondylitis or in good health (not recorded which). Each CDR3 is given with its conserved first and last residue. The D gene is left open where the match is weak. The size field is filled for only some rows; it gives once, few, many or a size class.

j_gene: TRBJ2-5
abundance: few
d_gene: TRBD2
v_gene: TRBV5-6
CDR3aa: CASSLSVGLEFETQYF
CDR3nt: TGTGCCAGCAGCTTGTCGGTCGGACTAGAGTTCGAGACCCAGTACTTC

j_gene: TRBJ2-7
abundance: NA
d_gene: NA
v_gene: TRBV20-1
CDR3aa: CSARDRGLTVSYEQYF
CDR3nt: TGCAGTGCTAGAGATCGAGGGTTGACGGTTTCCTACGAGCAGTACTTC

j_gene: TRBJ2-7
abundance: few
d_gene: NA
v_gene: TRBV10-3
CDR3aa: CAIRDTHNEQYF
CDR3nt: TGTGCCATCAGAGACACCCATAACGAGCAGTACTTC

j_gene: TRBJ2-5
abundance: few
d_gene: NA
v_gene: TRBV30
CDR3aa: CAWRDSTEAAGETQYF
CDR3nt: TGTGCCTGGAGAGATAGTACGGAAGCGGCGGGGGAGACCCAGTACTTC

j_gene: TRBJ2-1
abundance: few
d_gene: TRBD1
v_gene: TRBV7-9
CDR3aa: CASSTGTVLYNEQFF
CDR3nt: TGTGCCAGCAGCACTGGGACAGTCCTATACAATGAGCAGTTCTTC

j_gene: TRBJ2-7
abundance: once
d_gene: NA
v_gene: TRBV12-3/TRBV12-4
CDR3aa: CASSLPLQGTAAYEQYF
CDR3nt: TGTGCCAGCAGTTTACCCCTCCAGGGTACAGCGGCCTACGAGCAGTACTTC

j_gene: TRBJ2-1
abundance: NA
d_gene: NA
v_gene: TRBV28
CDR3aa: CASSPRLTGFFSYNEQFF
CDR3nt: TGTGCCAGCAGTCCCCGCTTGACGGGGTTTTTCTCCTACAATGAGCAGTTCTTC

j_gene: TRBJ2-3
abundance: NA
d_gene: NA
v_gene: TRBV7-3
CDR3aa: CASSALDGSTDTQYF
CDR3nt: TGTGCCAGCAGCGCCCTTGACGGAAGCACAGATACGCAGTATTTT

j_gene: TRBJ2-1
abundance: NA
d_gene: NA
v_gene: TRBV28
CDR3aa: CASSRQGPFGNEQFF
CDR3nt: TGTGCCAGCAGTCGTCAGGGTCCCTTTGGGAATGAGCAGTTCTTC

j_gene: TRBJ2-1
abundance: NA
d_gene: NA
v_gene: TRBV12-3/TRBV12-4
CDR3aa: CASSFLGSLNEQFF
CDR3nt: TGTGCCAGCAGTTTCCTGGGGTCCCTCAATGAGCAGTTCTTC

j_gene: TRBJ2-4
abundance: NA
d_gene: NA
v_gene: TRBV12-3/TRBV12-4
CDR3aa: CASSPGGQHKYF
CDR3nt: TGTGCCAGCAGTCCCGGGGGCCAGCATAAGTACTTC

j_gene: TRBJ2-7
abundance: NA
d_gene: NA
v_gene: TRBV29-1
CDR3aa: CSVPLWGDEQYF
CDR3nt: TGCAGCGTTCCGTTGTGGGGGGACGAGCAGTACTTC

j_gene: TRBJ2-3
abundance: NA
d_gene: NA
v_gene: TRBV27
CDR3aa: CASSFLRTSTDTQYF
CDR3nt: TGTGCCAGCAGTTTTTTGCGGACTAGCACAGATACGCAGTATTTT

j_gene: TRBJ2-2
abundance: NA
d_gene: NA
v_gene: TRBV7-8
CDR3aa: CASSLGLTTANTGELFF
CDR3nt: TGTGCCAGCAGCCTGGGACTGACAACCGCGAACACCGGGGAGCTGTTTTTT

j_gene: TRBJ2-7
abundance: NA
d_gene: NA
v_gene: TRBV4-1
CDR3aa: CASSQVRGQGIDYEQYF
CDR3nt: TGCGCCAGCAGCCAAGTCCGAGGCCAGGGCATAGACTACGAGCAGTACTTC

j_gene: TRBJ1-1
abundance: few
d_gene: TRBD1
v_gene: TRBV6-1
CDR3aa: CASSWTGENTEAFF
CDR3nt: TGTGCCAGCAGCTGGACAGGGGAGAACACTGAAGCTTTCTTT

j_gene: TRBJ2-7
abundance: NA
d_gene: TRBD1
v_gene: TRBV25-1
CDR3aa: CASSEFVQGYYEQYF
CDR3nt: TGTGCCAGCAGTGAATTCGTACAGGGGTACTACGAGCAGTACTTC

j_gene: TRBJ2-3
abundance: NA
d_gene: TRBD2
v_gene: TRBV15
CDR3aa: CATSMGSGADTQYF
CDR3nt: TGTGCCACCAGCATGGGTAGCGGGGCAGATACGCAGTATTTT

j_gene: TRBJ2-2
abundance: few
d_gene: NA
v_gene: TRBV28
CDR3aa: CACSTPATGELFF
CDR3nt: TGTGCCTGCTCCACCCCGGCGACCGGGGAGCTGTTTTTT

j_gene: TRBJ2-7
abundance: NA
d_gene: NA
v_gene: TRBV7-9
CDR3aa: CASSWDGGTYEQYF
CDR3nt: TGTGCCAGCAGCTGGGATGGGGGAACCTACGAGCAGTACTTC

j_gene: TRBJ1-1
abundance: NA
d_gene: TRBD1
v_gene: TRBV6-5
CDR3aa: CASSYTGGGGTEAFF
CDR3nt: TGTGCCAGCAGTTACACAGGGGGCGGCGGCACTGAAGCTTTCTTT

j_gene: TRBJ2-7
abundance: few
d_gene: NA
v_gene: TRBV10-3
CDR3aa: CATVAANEQYF
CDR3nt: TGTGCCACCGTGGCTGCCAACGAGCAGTACTTC

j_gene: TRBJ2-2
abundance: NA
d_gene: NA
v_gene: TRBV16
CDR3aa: CASTGVTGELFF
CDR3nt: TGTGCCAGCACCGGTGTTACCGGGGAGCTGTTTTTT

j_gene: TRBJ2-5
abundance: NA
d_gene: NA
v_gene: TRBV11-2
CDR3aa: CASSLRGVEVETQYF
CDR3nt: TGTGCCAGCAGCTTGAGGGGCGTGGAAGTGGAGACCCAGTACTTC

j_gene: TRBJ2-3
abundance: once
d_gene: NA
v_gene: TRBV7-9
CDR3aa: CASSFPLEFTDTQYF
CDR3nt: TGTGCCAGCAGCTTCCCTTTAGAGTTCACAGATACGCAGTATTTT

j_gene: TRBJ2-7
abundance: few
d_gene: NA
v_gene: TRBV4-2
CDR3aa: CASSQEMGPSYEQYF
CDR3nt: TGTGCCAGCAGCCAAGAGATGGGACCATCCTACGAGCAGTACTTC

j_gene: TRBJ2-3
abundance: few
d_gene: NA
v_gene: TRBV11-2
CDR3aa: CASSPPRDTQYF
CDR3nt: TGTGCCAGCAGCCCACCACGAGATACGCAGTATTTT

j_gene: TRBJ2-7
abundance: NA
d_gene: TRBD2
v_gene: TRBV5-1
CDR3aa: CASSLEAAGGFEQYF
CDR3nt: TGCGCCAGCAGCTTGGAGGCCGCGGGGGGATTTGAGCAGTACTTC

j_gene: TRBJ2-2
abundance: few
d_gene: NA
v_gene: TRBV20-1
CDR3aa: CSARIMGTTNTGELFF
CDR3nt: TGCAGTGCTAGAATAATGGGGACAACGAACACCGGGGAGCTGTTTTTT

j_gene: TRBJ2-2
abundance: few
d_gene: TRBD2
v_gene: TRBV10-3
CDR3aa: CAISERGLANTGELFF
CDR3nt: TGTGCCATCAGTGAAAGGGGACTAGCAAACACCGGGGAGCTGTTTTTT

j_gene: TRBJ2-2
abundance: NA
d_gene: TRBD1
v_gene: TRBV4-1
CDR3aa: CASSLYTGDTGELFF
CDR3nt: TGCGCCAGCAGCCTCTACACAGGGGACACCGGGGAGCTGTTTTTT

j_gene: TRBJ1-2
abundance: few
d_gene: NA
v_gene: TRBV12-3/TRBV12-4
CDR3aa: CASSLVRVGGYTF
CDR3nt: TGTGCCAGCAGTTTAGTTCGGGTCGGTGGCTACACCTTC

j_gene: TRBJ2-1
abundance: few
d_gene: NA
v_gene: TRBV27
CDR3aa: CASTDFQVHEQFF
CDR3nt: TGTGCCAGCACCGACTTCCAGGTCCATGAGCAGTTCTTC

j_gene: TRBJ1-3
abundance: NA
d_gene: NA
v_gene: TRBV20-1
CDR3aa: CSARTAGNTIYF
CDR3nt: TGCAGTGCGAGGACAGCGGGAAACACCATATATTTT

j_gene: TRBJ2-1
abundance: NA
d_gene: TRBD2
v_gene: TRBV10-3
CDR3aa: CAISDPGLAPNEQFF
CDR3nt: TGTGCCATCAGTGACCCGGGACTAGCTCCCAATGAGCAGTTCTTC

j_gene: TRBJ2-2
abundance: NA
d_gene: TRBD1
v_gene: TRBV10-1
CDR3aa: CASSRSGTGLNPMKTGELFF
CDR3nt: TGCGCCAGCAGTCGATCCGGGACAGGGTTAAACCCGATGAAGACCGGGGAGCTGTTTTTT

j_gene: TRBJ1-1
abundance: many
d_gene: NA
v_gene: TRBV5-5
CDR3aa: CASSFAGTNTEAFF
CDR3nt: TGTGCCAGCAGCTTCGCAGGGACGAACACTGAAGCTTTCTTT

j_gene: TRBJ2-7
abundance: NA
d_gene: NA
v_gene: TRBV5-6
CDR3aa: CASSFRGTYEQYF
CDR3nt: TGTGCCAGCAGCTTCCGCGGGACCTACGAGCAGTACTTC

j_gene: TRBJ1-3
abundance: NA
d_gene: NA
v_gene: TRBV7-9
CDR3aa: CASSPGLLSF
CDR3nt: TGTGCCAGCAGCCCTGGCCTCCTGAGTTTT

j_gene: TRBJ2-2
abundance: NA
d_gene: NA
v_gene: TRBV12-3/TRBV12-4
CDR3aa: CASSPIGGDPGTGELFF
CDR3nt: TGTGCCAGCAGCCCCATTGGCGGGGACCCGGGCACCGGGGAGCTGTTTTTT

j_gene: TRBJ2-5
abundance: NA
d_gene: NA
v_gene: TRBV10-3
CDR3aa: CAISEPQGLSMETQYF
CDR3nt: TGTGCCATCAGTGAGCCTCAGGGTCTTTCGATGGAGACCCAGTACTTC